This entry is about one T cell receptor (beta chain). Its matching antigen is unknown. The naive CD8+ gate required CD45RO-CCR7+CD27+CD95- phenotype. This sample is part of a study of CXCR3-negative and CXCR3-positive naive CD8 T cells. Background on the study: The study obtained around 150 million TRB reads, about 1.5 +/- 0.3 million per library. Notes on the study in general: The majority of assays used fresh PBMCs, and CXCR3 expression partially decreased after cryopreservation. The TRB CDR3s that CXCR3-positive naive cells carried were more hydrophobic than those of CXCR3-negative naive cells.

All TRB cDNA libraries came from 5' RACE performed with UMI labels. For each CDR3 protein, TCRdb gives one entry from its re-call of the 5' RACE reads, without DNA. The specimen's table records tens of thousands of distinct CDR3 sequences. The clonotype was recovered from a human donor in good health. Some clones in this sample may be carry-over from other donors' samples. Sequenced input: naive CXCR3+ CD8+ T cells from blood. Subset defined: CD45RO-CCR7+CD27+CD95- naive CD8+ T cells expressing CXCR3 (TNR3+).

CDR3 residues: CSVAPMGTYEQYF. The chain has TRBV29-1 and TRBJ2-7; TCRdb's D call of TRBD1 is untestable without DNA. CDR3 length: 13 amino acids. Per the germline V gene, CDR1 is SQVTM and CDR2 is ANQGSEA.